The 13 T cell receptor beta chains below all came from one sample that was sequenced in a study of blood T cell repertoires in COVID-19. Clones were sequenced by immunoSEQ multiplex PCR, and TCRdb holds only the in-frame ones, with some missing. In the table there are fewer than 85,000 clones, approximately 88% of which are singletons. The specimen was peripheral blood. These receptors originate from a human donor in a cohort sampled during active COVID-19.

The V and J genes are TRBV28 and TRBJ2-7; D unresolved. CDR3 size: 13 residues. Germline CDR1 and CDR2: MDHEN and SYDVKM. Deletions cut 3 bases from V and 5 bases from J, with 11 bases between. The CDR3 coding sequence is TGTGCCAGCAGTTTCGGGTCTCAACACGAGCAGTACTTC. Translated: CASSFGSQHEQYF.

The CDR3 is CASSTGPANEKLFF. CDR3 DNA: TGCGCCAGCAGTACAGGGCCGGCTAATGAAAAACTGTTTTTT. This chain joins TRBV5-1 and TRBJ1-4; weak D call: TRBD1 (6 bases). The CDR3 is 14 amino acids. V dropped 5 bases and J dropped 3 bases, with 11 bases sitting between them. The V gene's germline CDR1 is SGHRS and CDR2 YFSETQ.

The V and J genes are TRBV7-2 and TRBJ2-2; D might be TRBD2 (5 bases). CDR3 length: 15 amino acids. The V end was cut by 1 base, the J end by 5 bases, with 11 bases between. Germline CDR1 and CDR2: SGHTA and FQGNSA. CDR3 amino acids: CASSLEQWETGELFF. The CDR3 DNA reads TGTGCCAGCAGCTTAGAACAGTGGGAGACCGGGGAGCTGTTTTTT.

This clone appeared once. The chain employs TRBV5-1 and TRBJ2-2; 10 positions match TRBD1. J lost 5 bases, V lost 3 bases, and 1 base had no gene match. This CDR3 contains 14 residues. CDR1 is SGHRS, CDR2 YFSETQ, per germline. The CDR3 loop is CASSWTGGTGELFF. CDR3 DNA sequence: TGCGCCAGCAGCTGGACAGGGGGGACCGGGGAGCTGTTTTTT.

Points on this clone: An end of the junction differs from the germline gene, which may be a read error. In the same sample, other DNA sequences code for this CDR3. The chain is built from TRBV27 and TRBJ1-3; possible D gene TRBD1, 5 bases. Germline V gene data show CDR1 as MNHEY and CDR2 as SMNVEV (reference sequence). The CDR3 has 13 amino acids. The CDR3 protein is CASSFRDGNTIYF. CDR3 coding DNA: TGCGCCAGCAGTTTCAGGGATGGAAACACCATATATTTT.

V usage is TRBV19 and J usage is TRBJ1-4; tentative D call: TRBD1 (5 bases). Germline CDR1 is LNHDA and CDR2 is SQIVND (reference sequence). V gave up 8 bases and J gave up 0 bases, with 10 bases separating them. The CDR3 covers 14 residues. As DNA, the CDR3 is TGTGCCAGTGCGGACATTTCAACTAATGAAAAACTGTTTTTT. Protein: CASADISTNEKLFF.

The CDR3 DNA is TGTGCCAGCAGCTTATCGGTCGATATCGGGAGCTCCTACGAGCAGTACTTC. Translated: CASSLSVDIGSSYEQYF. J is TRBJ2-7 and V is TRBV7-6, with D possibly TRBD2 on 6 matching bases. The ends were cut back, 2 bases at V and 0 bases at J, with 17 bases in the middle. Germline V lookup: CDR1 SGHVS, CDR2 FNYEAQ. The length of the CDR3 is 17 residues.

The chain employs TRBV5-6 and TRBJ2-1; 10 nucleotides agree with TRBD1. CDR3 size: 15 residues. Per germline, CDR1 SGHDT and CDR2 YYEEEE. Unmatched junction bases numbered 10, after V lost 3 bases and J lost 10 bases. The DNA for the CDR3 is TGTGCCAGCAGCTGGAACCGGGACAGGGGTTGGGAGCAGTTCTTC. It encodes CASSWNRDRGWEQFF.

The chain uses TRBV28 and TRBJ2-3; no definite D call. Trimming removed 3 bases from V and 2 bases from J, with 9 bases in between. The CDR3 is 14 amino acids. Germline V gene lookup returns CDR1 MDHEN and CDR2 SYDVKM. The CDR3 spells CASSLPLYTDTQYF. For the CDR3, the DNA is TGTGCCAGCAGTTTGCCCCTCTACACAGATACGCAGTATTTT. Full variable domain (remainder filled in from reference TRBV28 and TRBJ2-3): DVKVTQSSRYLVKRTGEKVFLECVQDMDHENMFWYRQDPGLGLRLIYFSYDVKMKEKGDIPEGYSVSREKKERFSLILESASTNQTSMYLCASSLPLYTDTQYFGPGTRLTVL.

V is TRBV27 and J is TRBJ2-3; TRBD2 aligns across 10 bases. V was pared by 4 bases and J by 9 bases, with 10 bases of the junction left unmatched. The germline CDR1 and CDR2 sequences are MNHEY and SMNVEV (reference sequence). The CDR3 has 15 residues. DNA of the CDR3: TGTGCCAGCAGTTCCCAACTAGCGGGGAGAGAAACGCAGTATTTT. Its protein product is CASSSQLAGRETQYF.

J is TRBJ2-1 and V is TRBV7-8; 10 positions agree with TRBD2. In germline, CDR1 is SGHVS, CDR2 FQNEAQ. Trimming cost V 8 bases and J 7 bases; bases outside gene matches: 14. The CDR3 loop spans 16 amino acids. The CDR3 region is CASGSKRGGLWNEQFF. DNA for the CDR3: TGTGCCAGCGGAAGTAAGCGGGGGGGCCTTTGGAATGAGCAGTTCTTC.

The chain combines TRBV5-4 with TRBJ2-5; D not certain. The germline CDR1 and CDR2 sequences are SGHNT and YYREEE (reference sequence). The V end lost 1 base, the J end lost 5 bases, and 12 bases lay between the germline ends. CDR3 length: 14 residues. The CDR3 reads CASSLPSIVETQYF. The CDR3 DNA follows: TGTGCCAGCAGCTTGCCTAGTATCGTTGAGACCCAGTACTTC.

The V and J genes are TRBV5-1 and TRBJ2-7; 9 positions agree with TRBD1. The V and J ends lost 0 bases and 9 bases, in that order; junction bases with no gene match: 10. Germline V lookup: CDR1 SGHRS, CDR2 YFSETQ. The CDR3 totals 15 residues. CDR3 sequence (DNA): TGCGCCAGCAGCTTGGAGGGACAGGGATTAGGAGGGCAGTACTTC. This encodes CASSLEGQGLGGQYF.